Sequencing of this TCR beta chain was carried out in a study of T cell responses to AZD1222 COVID-19 vaccine. Study-wide points: Mapped onto spike, vaccine-associated CD4 TCRs spanned it and were dominant at 160-218 and 743-854. In a largely white British group with more females than males, clonal diversity was possibly underestimated.

Sequencing used immunoSEQ multiplex PCR; TCRdb keeps in-frame clones, though not all of them. The repertoire holds approximately 140,000 clones, with approximately 92% as singletons. Second-dose schedules of about 4 or about 12 weeks were combined. CDR3 length: 13 amino acids. Germline V CDR1 and CDR2: KGHDR, SFDVKD. The V end lost 8 bases, the J end lost 5 bases, and 12 bases lay between the germline ends. Concerning this clone: Its antigen is as yet unknown.

The sequencing used peripheral blood, collected 28 days after the second AZD1222 dose. The receptor was derived from an adult who received the AZD1222 COVID-19 vaccine. This chain uses TRBV24-1 with TRBJ2-1; the D gene is possibly TRBD2 (6 bases). The CDR3: CATKAGGNNEQFF. The CDR3 DNA reads as TGTGCCACCAAGGCCGGGGGTAACAATGAGCAGTTCTTC.